This T cell receptor beta chain originates from a study of CD8+ T cells in alopecia areata. Study-wide results and caveats: Normal scalp showed lower clonality than lesional scalp, especially alopecia totalis/universalis.

cDNA serving as the sequencing template came from extracted, reverse transcribed RNA. Clones were sequenced by immunoSEQ multiplex PCR, and TCRdb holds only the in-frame ones, with some missing. The data contain 110,000 or so clones, roughly 55% of them singletons. Germline CDR1 SEHNR, CDR2 FQNEAQ (reference sequence). This CDR3 is 14 amino acids long. V dropped 3 bases and J dropped 5; count of bases not matched to a gene: 4. There are a few counts of this clone. The antigen remains undetermined. This chain joins TRBV7-9 and TRBJ2-7, with TRBD1 identical over 10 bases. This sequence originates from a human donor with alopecia areata. Sequencing used NKG2D-low CD8+ T cells sorted from blood. CDR3 DNA sequence: TGTGCCAGCAGCTTTTCGGGACAGGGGAACGAGCAGTACTTC. This translates into CASSFSGQGNEQYF.